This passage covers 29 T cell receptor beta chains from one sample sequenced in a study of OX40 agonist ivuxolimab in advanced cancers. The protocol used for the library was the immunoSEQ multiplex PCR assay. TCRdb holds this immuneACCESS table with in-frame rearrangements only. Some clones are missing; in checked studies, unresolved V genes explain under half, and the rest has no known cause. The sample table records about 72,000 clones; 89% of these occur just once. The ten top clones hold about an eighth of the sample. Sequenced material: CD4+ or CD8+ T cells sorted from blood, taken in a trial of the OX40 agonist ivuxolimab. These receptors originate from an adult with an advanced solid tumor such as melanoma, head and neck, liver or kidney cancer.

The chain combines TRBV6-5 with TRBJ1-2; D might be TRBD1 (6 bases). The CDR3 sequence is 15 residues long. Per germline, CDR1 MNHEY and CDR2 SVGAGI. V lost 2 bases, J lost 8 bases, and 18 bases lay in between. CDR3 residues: CASSYAGTQGLGYTF. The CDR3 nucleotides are TGTGCCAGCAGTTACGCAGGGACACAGGGTCTGGGCTACACCTTC.

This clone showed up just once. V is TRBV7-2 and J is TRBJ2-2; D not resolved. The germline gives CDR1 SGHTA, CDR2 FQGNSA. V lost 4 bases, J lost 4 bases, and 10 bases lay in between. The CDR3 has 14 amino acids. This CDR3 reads CASSYRSGTGELFF. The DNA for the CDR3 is TGTGCCAGCAGCTATCGGTCGGGCACCGGGGAGCTGTTTTTT.

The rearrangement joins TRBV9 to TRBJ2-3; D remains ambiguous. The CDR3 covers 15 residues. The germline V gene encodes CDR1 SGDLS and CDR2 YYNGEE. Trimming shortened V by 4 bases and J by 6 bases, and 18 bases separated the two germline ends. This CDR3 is CASSRRVAELDTQYF. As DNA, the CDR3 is TGTGCCAGCAGCCGTCGGGTAGCTGAACTTGATACGCAGTATTTT. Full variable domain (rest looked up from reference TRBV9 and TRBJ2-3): DSGVTQTPKHLITATGQRVTLRCSPRSGDLSVYWYQQSLDQGLQFLIQYYNGEERAKGNILERFSAQQFPDLHSELNLSSLELGDSALYFCASSRRVAELDTQYFGPGTRLTVL.

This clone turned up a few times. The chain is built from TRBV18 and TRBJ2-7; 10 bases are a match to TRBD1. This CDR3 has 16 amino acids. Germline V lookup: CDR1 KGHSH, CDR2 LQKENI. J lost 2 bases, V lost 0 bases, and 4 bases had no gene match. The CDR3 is CASSPPGQGGTYEQYF. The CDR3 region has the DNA TGTGCCAGCTCACCACCTGGACAGGGGGGCACCTACGAGCAGTACTTC.

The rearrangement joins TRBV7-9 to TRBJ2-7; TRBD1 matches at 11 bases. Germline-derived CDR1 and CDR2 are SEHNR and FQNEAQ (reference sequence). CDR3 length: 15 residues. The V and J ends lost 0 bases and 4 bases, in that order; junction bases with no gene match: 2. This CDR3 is CASSLAGTGGYEQYF. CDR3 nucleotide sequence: TGTGCCAGCAGCTTAGCCGGGACAGGGGGTTACGAGCAGTACTTC.

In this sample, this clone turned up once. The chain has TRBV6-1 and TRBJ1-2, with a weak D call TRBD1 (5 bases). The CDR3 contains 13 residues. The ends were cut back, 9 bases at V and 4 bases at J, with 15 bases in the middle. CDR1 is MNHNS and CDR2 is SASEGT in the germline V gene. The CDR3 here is CASGLGTFYGYTF. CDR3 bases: TGTGCCAGTGGGCTCGGGACCTTCTATGGCTACACCTTC.

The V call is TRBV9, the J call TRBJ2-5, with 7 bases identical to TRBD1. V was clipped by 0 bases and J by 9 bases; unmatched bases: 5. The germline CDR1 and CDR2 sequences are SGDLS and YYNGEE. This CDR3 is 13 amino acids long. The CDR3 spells CASSVDYQGAQYF. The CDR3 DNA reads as TGTGCCAGCAGCGTAGATTACCAGGGGGCCCAGTACTTC.

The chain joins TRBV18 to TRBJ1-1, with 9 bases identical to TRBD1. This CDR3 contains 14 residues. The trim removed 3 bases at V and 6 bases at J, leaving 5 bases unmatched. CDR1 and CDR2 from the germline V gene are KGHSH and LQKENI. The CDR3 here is CASSPRQGVAEAFF. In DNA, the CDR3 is TGTGCCAGCTCACCCCGACAGGGGGTGGCTGAAGCTTTCTTT.

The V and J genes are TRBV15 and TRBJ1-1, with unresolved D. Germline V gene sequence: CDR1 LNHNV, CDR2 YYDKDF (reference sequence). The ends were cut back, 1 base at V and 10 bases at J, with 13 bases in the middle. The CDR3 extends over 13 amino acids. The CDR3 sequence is CATSRASTPGAFF. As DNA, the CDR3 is TGTGCCACCAGCAGAGCATCGACCCCCGGAGCTTTCTTT.

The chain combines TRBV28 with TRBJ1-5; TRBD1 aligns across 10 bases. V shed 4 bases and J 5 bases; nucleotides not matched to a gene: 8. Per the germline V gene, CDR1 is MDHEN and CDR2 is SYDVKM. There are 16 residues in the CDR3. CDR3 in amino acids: CASSSLGQGDDQPQHF. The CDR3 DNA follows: TGTGCCAGCAGTTCCCTCGGACAGGGGGATGATCAGCCCCAGCATTTT.

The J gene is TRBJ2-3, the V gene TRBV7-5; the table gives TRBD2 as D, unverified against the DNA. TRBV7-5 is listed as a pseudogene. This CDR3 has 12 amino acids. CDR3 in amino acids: CVRSQEWDTQYF. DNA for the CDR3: TGTGTCAGAAGCCAAGAGTGGGATACGCAGTATTTT.

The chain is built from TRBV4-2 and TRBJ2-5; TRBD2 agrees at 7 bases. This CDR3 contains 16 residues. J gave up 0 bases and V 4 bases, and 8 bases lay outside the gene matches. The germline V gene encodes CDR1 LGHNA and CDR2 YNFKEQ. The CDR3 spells CASSPPGGGYQETQYF. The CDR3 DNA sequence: TGTGCCAGCAGCCCCCCGGGAGGTGGGTACCAAGAGACCCAGTACTTC.

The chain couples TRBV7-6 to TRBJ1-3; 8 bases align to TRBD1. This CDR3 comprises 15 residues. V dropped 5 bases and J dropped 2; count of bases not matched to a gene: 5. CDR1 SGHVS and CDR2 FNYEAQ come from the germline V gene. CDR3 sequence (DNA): TGTGCCAGCAGCCCACAGGACAGGGCTGGAAACACCATATATTTT. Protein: CASSPQDRAGNTIYF.

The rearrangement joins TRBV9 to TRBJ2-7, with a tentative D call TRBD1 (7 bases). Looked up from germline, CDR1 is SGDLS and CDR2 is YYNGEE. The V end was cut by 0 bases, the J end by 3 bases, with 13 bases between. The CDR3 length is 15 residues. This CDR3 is CASSVGRGLFYEQYF. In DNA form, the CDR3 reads TGTGCCAGCAGCGTAGGGAGGGGGCTATTCTACGAGCAGTACTTC. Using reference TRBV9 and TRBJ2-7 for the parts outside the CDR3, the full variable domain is DSGVTQTPKHLITATGQRVTLRCSPRSGDLSVYWYQQSLDQGLQFLIQYYNGEERAKGNILERFSAQQFPDLHSELNLSSLELGDSALYFCASSVGRGLFYEQYFGPGTRLTVT.

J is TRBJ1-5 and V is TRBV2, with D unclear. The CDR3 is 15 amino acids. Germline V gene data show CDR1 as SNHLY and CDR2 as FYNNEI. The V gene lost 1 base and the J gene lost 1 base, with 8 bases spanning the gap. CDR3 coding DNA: TGTGCCAGCAGTGAAGGGGATGGCAGCAATCAGCCCCAGCATTTT. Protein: CASSEGDGSNQPQHF.

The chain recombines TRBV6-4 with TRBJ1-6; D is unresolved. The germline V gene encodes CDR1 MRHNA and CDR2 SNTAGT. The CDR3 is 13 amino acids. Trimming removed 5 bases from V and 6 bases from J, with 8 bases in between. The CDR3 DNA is TGTGCCAGCAGTAGGACGGGTAATTCACCCCTCCACTTT. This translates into CASSRTGNSPLHF.

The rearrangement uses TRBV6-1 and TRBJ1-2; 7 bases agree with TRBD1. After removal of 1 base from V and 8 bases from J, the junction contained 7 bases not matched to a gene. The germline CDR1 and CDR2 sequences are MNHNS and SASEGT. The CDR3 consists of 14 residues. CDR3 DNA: TGTGCCAGCAGTGAAGTCGGGACAGCCGAAGGCTACACCTTC. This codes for CASSEVGTAEGYTF.

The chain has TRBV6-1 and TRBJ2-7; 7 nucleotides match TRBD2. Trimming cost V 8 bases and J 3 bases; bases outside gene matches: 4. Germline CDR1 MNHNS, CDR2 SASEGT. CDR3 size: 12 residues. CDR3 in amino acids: CASLRDYYEQYF. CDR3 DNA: TGTGCCAGCCTCCGGGACTACTACGAGCAGTACTTC.

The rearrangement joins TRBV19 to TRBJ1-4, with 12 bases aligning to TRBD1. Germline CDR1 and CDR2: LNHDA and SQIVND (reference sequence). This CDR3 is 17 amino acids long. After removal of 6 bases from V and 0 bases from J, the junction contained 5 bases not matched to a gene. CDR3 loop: CASRSGQGASTNEKLFF. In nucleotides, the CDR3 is TGTGCCAGTAGGTCGGGACAGGGGGCGTCAACTAATGAAAAACTGTTTTTT. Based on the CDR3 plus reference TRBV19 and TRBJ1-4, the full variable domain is DGGITQSPKYLFRKEGQNVTLSCEQNLNHDAMYWYRQDPGQGLRLIYYSQIVNDFQKGDIAEGYSVSREKKESFPLTVTSAQKNPTAFYLCASRSGQGASTNEKLFFGSGTQLSVL.

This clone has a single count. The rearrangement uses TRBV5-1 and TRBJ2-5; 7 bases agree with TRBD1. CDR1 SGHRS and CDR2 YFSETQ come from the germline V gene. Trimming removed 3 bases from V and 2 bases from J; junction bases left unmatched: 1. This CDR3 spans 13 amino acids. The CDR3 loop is CASSSTGQETQYF. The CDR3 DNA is TGCGCCAGCAGCTCGACAGGGCAAGAGACCCAGTACTTC. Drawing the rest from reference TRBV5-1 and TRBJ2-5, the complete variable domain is KAGVTQTPRYLIKTRGQQVTLSCSPISGHRSVSWYQQTPGQGLQFLFEYFSETQRNKGNFPGRFSGRQFSNSRSEMNVSTLELGDSALYLCASSSTGQETQYFGPGTRLLVL.

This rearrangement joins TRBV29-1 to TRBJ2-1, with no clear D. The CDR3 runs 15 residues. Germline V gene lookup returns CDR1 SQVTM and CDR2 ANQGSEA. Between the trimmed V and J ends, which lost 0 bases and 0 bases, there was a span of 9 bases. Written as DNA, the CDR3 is TGCAGCGTTGAAGATACTTACAGCTCCTACAATGAGCAGTTCTTC. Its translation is CSVEDTYSSYNEQFF.

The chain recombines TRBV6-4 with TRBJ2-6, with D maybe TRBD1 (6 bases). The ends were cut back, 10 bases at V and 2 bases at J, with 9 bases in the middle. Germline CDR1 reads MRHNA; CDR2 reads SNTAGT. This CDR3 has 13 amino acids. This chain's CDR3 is CATRGPGANVLTF. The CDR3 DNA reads TGTGCCACCAGGGGTCCTGGGGCCAACGTCCTGACTTTC.

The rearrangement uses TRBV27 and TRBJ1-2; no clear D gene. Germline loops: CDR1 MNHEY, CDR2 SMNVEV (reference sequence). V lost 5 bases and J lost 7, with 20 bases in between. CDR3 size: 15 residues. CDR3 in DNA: TGTGCCAGCAGTACATACCCCGTGAGAGTAGGTGGCTACACCTTC. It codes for CASSTYPVRVGGYTF.

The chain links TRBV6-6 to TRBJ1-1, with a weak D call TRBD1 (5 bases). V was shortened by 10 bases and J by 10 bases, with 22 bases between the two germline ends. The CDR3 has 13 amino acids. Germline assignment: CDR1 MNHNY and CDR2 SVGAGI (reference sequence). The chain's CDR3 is CATCRAVGLGAFF. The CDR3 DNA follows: TGTGCCACTTGCAGGGCAGTAGGTTTGGGAGCTTTCTTT.

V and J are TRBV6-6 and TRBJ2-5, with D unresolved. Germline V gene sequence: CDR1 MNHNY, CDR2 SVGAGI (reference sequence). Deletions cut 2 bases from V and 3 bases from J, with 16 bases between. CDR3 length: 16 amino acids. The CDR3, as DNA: TGTGCCAGCAGTTACACATTTCAGAGAGGCAAAGAGACCCAGTACTTC. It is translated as CASSYTFQRGKETQYF.

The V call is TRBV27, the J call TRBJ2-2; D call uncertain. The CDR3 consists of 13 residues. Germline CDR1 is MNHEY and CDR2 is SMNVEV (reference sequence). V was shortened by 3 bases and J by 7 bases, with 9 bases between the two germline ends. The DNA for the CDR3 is TGTGCCAGCAGTTTTATGGGCGGCGGGGAGCTGTTTTTT. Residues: CASSFMGGGELFF.

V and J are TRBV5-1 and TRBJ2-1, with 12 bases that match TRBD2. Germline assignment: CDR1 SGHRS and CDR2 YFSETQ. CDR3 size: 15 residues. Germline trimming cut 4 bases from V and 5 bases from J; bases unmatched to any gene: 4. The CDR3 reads CASSPTSGRDNEQFF. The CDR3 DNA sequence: TGCGCCAGCAGCCCGACTAGCGGGAGAGACAATGAGCAGTTCTTC.

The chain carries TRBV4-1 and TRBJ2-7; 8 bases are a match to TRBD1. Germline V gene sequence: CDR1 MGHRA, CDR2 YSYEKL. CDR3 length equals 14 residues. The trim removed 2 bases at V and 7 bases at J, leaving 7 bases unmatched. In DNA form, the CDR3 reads TGCGCCAGCAGCCAACCACGACAGGGGCGAGAGCAGTACTTC. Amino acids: CASSQPRQGREQYF.

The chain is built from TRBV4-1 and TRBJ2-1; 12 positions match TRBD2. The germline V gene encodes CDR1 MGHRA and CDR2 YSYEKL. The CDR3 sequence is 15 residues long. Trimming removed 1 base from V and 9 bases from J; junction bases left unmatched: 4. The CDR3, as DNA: TGCGCCAGCAGCCAAGCGCTAGCGGGGGGGGGTGAGCAGTTCTTC. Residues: CASSQALAGGGEQFF.